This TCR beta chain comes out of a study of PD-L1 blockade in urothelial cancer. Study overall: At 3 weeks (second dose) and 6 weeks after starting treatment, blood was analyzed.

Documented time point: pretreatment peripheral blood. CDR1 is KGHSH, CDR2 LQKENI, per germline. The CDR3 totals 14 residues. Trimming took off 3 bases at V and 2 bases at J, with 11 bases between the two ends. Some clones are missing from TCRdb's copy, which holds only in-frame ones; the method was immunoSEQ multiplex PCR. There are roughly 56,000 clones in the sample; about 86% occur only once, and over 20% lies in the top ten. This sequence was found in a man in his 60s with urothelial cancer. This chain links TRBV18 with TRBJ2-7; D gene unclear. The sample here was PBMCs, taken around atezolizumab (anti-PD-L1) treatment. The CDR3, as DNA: TGTGCCAGCTCACCGACCGGGTTTCCCTACGAGCAGTACTTC. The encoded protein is CASSPTGFPYEQYF.